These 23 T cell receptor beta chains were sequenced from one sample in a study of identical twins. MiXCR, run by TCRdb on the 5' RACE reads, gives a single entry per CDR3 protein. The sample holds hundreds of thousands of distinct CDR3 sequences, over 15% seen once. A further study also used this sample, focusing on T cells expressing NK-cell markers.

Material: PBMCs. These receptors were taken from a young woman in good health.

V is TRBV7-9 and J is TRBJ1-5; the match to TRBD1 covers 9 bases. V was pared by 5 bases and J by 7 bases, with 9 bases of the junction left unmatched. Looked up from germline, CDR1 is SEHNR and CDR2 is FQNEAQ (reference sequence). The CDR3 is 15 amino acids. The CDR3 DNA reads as TGTGCCAGCAGCACAGGACAGGGGCAAATGCAGCCCCAGCATTTT. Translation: CASSTGQGQMQPQHF.

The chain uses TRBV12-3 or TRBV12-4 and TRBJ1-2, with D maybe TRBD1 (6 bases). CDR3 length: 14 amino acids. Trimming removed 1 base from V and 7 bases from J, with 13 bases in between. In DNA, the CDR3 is TGTGCCAGCAGTTTAGTACAGGGTGGATCTGGCTACACCTTC. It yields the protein CASSLVQGGSGYTF.

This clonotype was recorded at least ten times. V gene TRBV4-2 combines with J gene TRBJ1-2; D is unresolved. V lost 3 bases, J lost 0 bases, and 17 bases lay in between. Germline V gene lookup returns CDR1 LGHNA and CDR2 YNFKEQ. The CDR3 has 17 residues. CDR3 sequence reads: CASSQMGSGETNYGYTF. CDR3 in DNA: TGTGCCAGCAGCCAGATGGGGTCTGGGGAAACTAACTATGGCTACACCTTC.

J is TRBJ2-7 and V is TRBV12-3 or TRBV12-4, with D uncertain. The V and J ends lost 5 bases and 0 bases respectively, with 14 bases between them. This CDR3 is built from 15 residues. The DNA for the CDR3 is TGTGCCAGCAGTCCCTGGGGATCTTCCTCCTACGAGCAGTACTTC. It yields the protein CASSPWGSSSYEQYF.

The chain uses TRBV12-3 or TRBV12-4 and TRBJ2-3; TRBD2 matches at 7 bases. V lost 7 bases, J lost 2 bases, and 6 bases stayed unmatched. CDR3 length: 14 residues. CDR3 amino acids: CASKPSGITDTQYF. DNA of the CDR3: TGTGCCAGCAAGCCTAGCGGAATCACAGATACGCAGTATTTT.

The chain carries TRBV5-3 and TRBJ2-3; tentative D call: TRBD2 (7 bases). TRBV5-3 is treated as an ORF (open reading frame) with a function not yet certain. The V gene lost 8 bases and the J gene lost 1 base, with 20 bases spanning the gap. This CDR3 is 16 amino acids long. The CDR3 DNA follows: TGTGCCAGGGGCCCTGTCGGGGGGCAGGGCACAGATACGCAGTATTTT. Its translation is CARGPVGGQGTDTQYF.

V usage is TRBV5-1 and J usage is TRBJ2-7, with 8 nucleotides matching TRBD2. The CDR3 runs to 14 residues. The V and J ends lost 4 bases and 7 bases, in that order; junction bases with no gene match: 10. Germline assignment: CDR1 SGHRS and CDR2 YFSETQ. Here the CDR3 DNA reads TGCGCCAGCAGCCTACGCCATAGCGGGGATGAGCAGTACTTC. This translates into CASSLRHSGDEQYF.

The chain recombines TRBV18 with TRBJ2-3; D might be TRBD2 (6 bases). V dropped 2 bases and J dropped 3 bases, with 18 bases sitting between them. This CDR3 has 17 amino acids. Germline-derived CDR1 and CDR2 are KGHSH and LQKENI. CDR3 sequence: CASSPSSLATRTDTQYF. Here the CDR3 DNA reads TGTGCCAGCTCACCATCGAGCCTAGCGACGCGAACAGATACGCAGTATTTT.

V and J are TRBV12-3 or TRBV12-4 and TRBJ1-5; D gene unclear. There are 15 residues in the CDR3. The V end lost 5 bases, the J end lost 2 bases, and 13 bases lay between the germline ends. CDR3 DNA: TGTGCCAGCAGTCTCGGGCGGCCGGGCAATCAGCCCCAGCATTTT. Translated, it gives CASSLGRPGNQPQHF.

The CDR3 DNA reads TGTGCCAGCACCCACTCCTCTGGCCAAGAGACCCAGTACTTC. This translates into CASTHSSGQETQYF. This chain connects TRBV12-3 or TRBV12-4 to TRBJ2-5; unclear D gene. Trimming cost V 7 bases and J 1 base, with 13 bases left between them. This CDR3 is built from 14 residues.

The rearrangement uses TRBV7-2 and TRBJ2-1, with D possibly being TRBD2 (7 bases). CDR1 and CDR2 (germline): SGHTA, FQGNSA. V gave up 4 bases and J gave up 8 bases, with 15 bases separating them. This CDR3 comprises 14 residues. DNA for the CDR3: TGTGCCAGCAGCTCCCGAGGCGGGGGCTATGAGCAGTTCTTC. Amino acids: CASSSRGGGYEQFF.

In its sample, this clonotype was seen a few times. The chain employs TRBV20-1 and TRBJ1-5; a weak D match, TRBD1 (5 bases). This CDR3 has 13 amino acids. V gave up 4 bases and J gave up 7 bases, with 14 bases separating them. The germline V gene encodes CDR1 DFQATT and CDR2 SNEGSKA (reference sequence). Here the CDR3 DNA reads TGCAGTGCTACAGAGGGGAGTCGCCAGCCCCAGCATTTT. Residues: CSATEGSRQPQHF.

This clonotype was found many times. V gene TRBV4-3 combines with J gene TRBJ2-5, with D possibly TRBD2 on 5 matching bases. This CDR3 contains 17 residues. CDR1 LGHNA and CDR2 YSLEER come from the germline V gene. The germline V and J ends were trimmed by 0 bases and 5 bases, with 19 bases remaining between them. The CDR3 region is CASSQERETQNLETQYF. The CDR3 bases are TGCGCCAGCAGCCAAGAGAGGGAGACCCAAAATCTGGAGACCCAGTACTTC.

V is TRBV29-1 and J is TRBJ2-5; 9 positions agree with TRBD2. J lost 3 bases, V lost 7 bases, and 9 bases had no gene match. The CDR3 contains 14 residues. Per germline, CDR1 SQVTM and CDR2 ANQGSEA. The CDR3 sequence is CSAELAGKKETQYF. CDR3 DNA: TGCAGCGCCGAGCTAGCGGGAAAGAAAGAGACCCAGTACTTC.

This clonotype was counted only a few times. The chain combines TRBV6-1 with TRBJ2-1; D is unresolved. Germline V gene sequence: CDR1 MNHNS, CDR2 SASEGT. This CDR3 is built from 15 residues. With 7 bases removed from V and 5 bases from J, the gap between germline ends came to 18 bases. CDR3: CASTHGLDRNNEQFF. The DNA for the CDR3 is TGTGCCAGCACCCACGGATTGGACCGAAACAATGAGCAGTTCTTC.

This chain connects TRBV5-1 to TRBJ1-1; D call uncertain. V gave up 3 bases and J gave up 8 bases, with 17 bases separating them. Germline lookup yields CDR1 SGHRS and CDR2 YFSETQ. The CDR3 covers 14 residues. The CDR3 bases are TGCGCCAGCAGCTATTCAGACACCTTACTCGAAGCTTTCTTT. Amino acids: CASSYSDTLLEAFF.

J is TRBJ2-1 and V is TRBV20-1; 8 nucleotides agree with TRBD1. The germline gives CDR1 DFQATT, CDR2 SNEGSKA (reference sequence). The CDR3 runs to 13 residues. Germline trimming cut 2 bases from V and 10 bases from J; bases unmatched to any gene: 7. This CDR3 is CSARQTGAGEQFF. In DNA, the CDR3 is TGCAGTGCTAGACAGACAGGGGCGGGAGAGCAGTTCTTC.

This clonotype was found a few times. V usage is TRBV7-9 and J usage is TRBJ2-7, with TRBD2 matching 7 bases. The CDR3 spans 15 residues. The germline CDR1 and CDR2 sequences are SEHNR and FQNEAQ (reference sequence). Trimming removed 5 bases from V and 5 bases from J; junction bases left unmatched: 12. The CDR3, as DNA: TGTGCCAGCAGCCCCCCGTCGGGGGGACGAGACGAGCAGTACTTC. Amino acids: CASSPPSGGRDEQYF.

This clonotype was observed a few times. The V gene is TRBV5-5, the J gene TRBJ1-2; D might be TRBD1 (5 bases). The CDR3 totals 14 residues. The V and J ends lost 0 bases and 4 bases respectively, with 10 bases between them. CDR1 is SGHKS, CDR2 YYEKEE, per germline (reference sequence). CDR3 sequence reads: CASSLELGLYGYTF. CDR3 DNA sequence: TGTGCCAGCAGCTTGGAATTGGGGCTCTATGGCTACACCTTC.

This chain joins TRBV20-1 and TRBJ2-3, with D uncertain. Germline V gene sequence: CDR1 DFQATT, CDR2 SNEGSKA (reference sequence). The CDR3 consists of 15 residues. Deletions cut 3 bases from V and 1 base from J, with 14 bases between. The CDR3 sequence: CSASQSGVGTDTQYF. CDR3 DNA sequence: TGCAGTGCTAGTCAATCAGGAGTCGGCACAGATACGCAGTATTTT.

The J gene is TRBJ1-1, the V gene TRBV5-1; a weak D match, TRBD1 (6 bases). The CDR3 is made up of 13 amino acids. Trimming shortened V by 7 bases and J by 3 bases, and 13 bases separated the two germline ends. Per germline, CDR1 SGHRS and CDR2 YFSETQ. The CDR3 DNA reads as TGCGCCAGCTATTGGGGGCTAGACACTGAAGCTTTCTTT. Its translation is CASYWGLDTEAFF.

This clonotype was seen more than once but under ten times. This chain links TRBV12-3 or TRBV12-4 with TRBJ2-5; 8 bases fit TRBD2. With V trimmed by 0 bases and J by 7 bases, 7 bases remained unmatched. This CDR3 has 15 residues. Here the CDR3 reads CASSLAPFGGGTQYF. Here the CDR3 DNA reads TGTGCCAGCAGTTTAGCGCCCTTCGGGGGGGGGACCCAGTACTTC.

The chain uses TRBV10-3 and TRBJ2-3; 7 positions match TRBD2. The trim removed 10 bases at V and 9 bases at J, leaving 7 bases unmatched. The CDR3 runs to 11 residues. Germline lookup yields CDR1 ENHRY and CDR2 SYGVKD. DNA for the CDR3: TGTGCCACGACTAGCTCTGAGACGCAGTATTTT. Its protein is CATTSSETQYF.